This T cell receptor (beta chain) was sequenced for a study of control samples from healthy donors and cancer patients. The data were produced by immunoSEQ multiplex PCR, yet TCRdb's version contains in-frame clones alone and is incomplete. Here the sample spans over 150,000 clones, about 92% being singletons. Per the germline V gene, CDR1 is SQVTM and CDR2 is ANQGSEA. After removal of 6 bases from V and 8 bases from J, the junction contained 8 bases not matched to a gene. There are 13 residues in the CDR3. The chain is built from TRBV29-1 and TRBJ1-2, with 11 bases aligning to TRBD1. The sample was blood. The origin of this receptor is a man under 40 in good health. CDR3: CSVPDRGPPGYTF. The DNA for the CDR3 is TGCAGCGTCCCGGACAGGGGGCCGCCAGGCTACACCTTC.